These 28 T cell receptor beta chains were all obtained from the same sample, sequenced in a study of cytomegalovirus exposure and HLA in healthy donors. PCR used 60 Vbeta primers and 13 Jbeta primers. The protocol was immunoSEQ multiplex PCR, while the TCRdb copy is restricted to in-frame clones and leaves out a portion. The sample has about 120,000 clones; just over 65% are singletons. The sample consisted of PBMCs. The receptors here all came from a man aged 18-30 years in good health and CMV-seronegative.

The rearrangement uses TRBV4-2 and TRBJ2-7, with TRBD2 identical over 10 bases. CDR1 is LGHNA, CDR2 YNFKEQ, per germline. After removal of 1 base from V and 3 bases from J, the junction contained 3 bases not matched to a gene. This CDR3 contains 15 residues. The CDR3 here is CASSQGTSGFYEQYF. The CDR3 DNA reads as TGTGCCAGCAGCCAAGGGACTAGCGGATTCTACGAGCAGTACTTC.

This chain links TRBV13 with TRBJ2-2; D uncertain. The CDR3 contains 15 residues. Germline V gene data show CDR1 as PRHDT and CDR2 as FYEKMQ (reference sequence). Trimming shortened V by 1 base and J by 1 base, and 7 bases separated the two germline ends. The DNA for the CDR3 is TGTGCCAGCAGCTTAGTTCAGAAGAACACCGGGGAGCTGTTTTTT. Translating it yields CASSLVQKNTGELFF.

The V gene is TRBV5-1, the J gene TRBJ2-7; 12 nucleotides align to TRBD1. The CDR3 totals 14 residues. Germline V lookup: CDR1 SGHRS, CDR2 YFSETQ. V lost 6 bases, J lost 7 bases, and 8 bases stayed unmatched. CDR3 coding DNA: TGCGCCAGCATGCCGGGACAGGGGGCGTGGGAGCAGTACTTC. Encoded protein: CASMPGQGAWEQYF.

V and J are TRBV4-1 and TRBJ2-5; tentative D call: TRBD2 (6 bases). Germline CDR1 and CDR2: MGHRA and YSYEKL. V was cut by 0 bases and J by 5 bases, with 10 bases left in between. CDR3 length: 14 amino acids. The CDR3 nucleotides read TGCGCCAGCAGCCAAGAGGGGGGATGGGAGACCCAGTACTTC. Translating gives CASSQEGGWETQYF.

The chain carries TRBV5-1 and TRBJ2-7, with TRBD1 matching over 11 bases. The ends lost 3 bases at V and 6 bases at J; junction bases unmatched: 5. Germline V CDR1 and CDR2: SGHRS, YFSETQ. The CDR3 has 14 amino acids. In DNA, the CDR3 is TGCGCCAGCAGCTCCGGACAGGGGGCGCCCGAGCAGTACTTC. This translates into CASSSGQGAPEQYF.

This clone was counted a few times. J is TRBJ2-5 and V is TRBV2, with TRBD2 matching over 13 bases. The CDR3 is made up of 15 amino acids. Germline CDR1 is SNHLY and CDR2 is FYNNEI. With V trimmed by 4 bases and J by 1 base, 0 bases remained unmatched. This chain's CDR3 is CASSGTSGSQETQYF. The CDR3 DNA reads TGTGCCAGCAGTGGGACTAGCGGGAGCCAAGAGACCCAGTACTTC.

The chain carries TRBV7-9 and TRBJ2-2, with 7 bases that match TRBD1. Germline CDR1 SEHNR, CDR2 FQNEAQ (reference sequence). The CDR3 spans 13 residues. V lost 6 bases, J lost 7 bases, and 5 bases stayed unmatched. The CDR3: CASRTTGFGELFF. The DNA of the CDR3 is TGTGCCAGCAGGACGACAGGGTTCGGGGAGCTGTTTTTT.

The chain uses TRBV7-9 and TRBJ2-7, with D perhaps TRBD1 (6 bases). This CDR3 contains 16 residues. CDR1 and CDR2 (germline): SEHNR, FQNEAQ (reference sequence). V was pared by 3 bases and J by 1 base, with 16 bases between. CDR3 sequence reads: CASSLAPRDISYEQYF. CDR3 in DNA: TGTGCCAGCAGCTTGGCCCCCCGGGACATATCCTACGAGCAGTACTTC.

The rearrangement joins TRBV6-6 to TRBJ2-7; weak D call: TRBD1 (6 bases). Deletions cut 9 bases from V and 7 bases from J, with 19 bases between. The CDR3 covers 13 residues. Germline V gives CDR1 MNHNY, CDR2 SVGAGI (reference sequence). CDR3 protein: CASTQGPRAEQYF. The CDR3 DNA sequence: TGTGCCAGTACGCAGGGGCCTAGGGCAGAGCAGTACTTC.

This clone has more than one count but fewer than ten. The V gene is TRBV4-1, the J gene TRBJ1-4; the match to TRBD1 covers 9 bases. The CDR3 is made up of 15 amino acids. With V trimmed by 1 base and J by 8 bases, 5 bases remained unmatched. In germline, CDR1 is MGHRA, CDR2 YSYEKL. The CDR3 bases are TGCGCCAGCAGCCAAGGGGGACAGGGAGGAGAAAAACTGTTTTTT. Its translation is CASSQGGQGGEKLFF.

This clone was seen a few times. This chain links TRBV7-2 with TRBJ1-2, with 8 bases matching TRBD1. This CDR3 spans 17 amino acids. Per germline, CDR1 SGHTA and CDR2 FQGNSA. The V gene end was trimmed by 1 base and the J gene end by 0 bases; junction bases not matched to a gene: 7. CDR3 region: CASSLDSGQGANYGYTF. The DNA for the CDR3 is TGTGCCAGCAGCTTAGATTCCGGACAGGGAGCTAACTATGGCTACACCTTC.

The genes are TRBV27 and TRBJ2-5; D is unclear. V lost 5 bases and J lost 7, with 8 bases in between. There are 11 residues in the CDR3. Germline V lookup: CDR1 MNHEY, CDR2 SMNVEV (reference sequence). CDR3 in DNA: TGTGCCAGCAGTCACTCCGGGACCCAGTACTTC. The encoded protein is CASSHSGTQYF.

The CDR3: CASTTGGVRGYTF. The CDR3 nucleotides read TGTGCCAGCACAACAGGGGGCGTCCGTGGCTACACCTTC. The chain joins TRBV25-1 to TRBJ1-2; 9 bases align to TRBD1. CDR3 length: 13 residues. The germline V gene encodes CDR1 MGHDK and CDR2 SYGVNS. The J segment lost 7 bases and the V segment lost 7 bases, leaving 7 bases of the junction unmatched.

The chain recombines TRBV4-1 with TRBJ2-1; D is unclear. Germline V gives CDR1 MGHRA, CDR2 YSYEKL. V was shortened by 4 bases and J by 3 bases, with 16 bases between the two germline ends. The CDR3 sequence is 16 residues long. Here the CDR3 DNA reads TGCGCCAGCAGCCCTCTAGAGAGAAAAAGCTACAATGAGCAGTTCTTC. Translated, it gives CASSPLERKSYNEQFF.

This chain links TRBV5-4 with TRBJ2-5; tentative D call: TRBD1 (5 bases). The J call is in doubt because the DNA end fits TRBJ2-7 better. CDR3 length: 14 amino acids. CDR1 is SGHNT and CDR2 is YYREEE in the germline V gene (reference sequence). CDR3 in amino acids: CASSLVDSSYEQYF. The CDR3 DNA reads as TGTGCCAGCAGCTTGGTCGACAGCTCCTACGAGCAGTACTTC.

This clone was seen only once. J is TRBJ2-7 and V is TRBV7-9; 7 nucleotides match TRBD2. Trimming at V came to 2 bases and at J to 5 bases, leaving 6 bases not matched to a gene. Germline V gives CDR1 SEHNR, CDR2 FQNEAQ (reference sequence). The CDR3 covers 14 residues. The CDR3 DNA sequence: TGTGCCAGCAGCTTAAGAGAAGCGGGACACGAGCAGTACTTC. Protein product: CASSLREAGHEQYF. Full variable domain (outside the CDR3, taken from reference TRBV7-9 and TRBJ2-7): DTGVSQNPRHKITKRGQNVTFRCDPISEHNRLYWYRQTLGQGPEFLTYFQNEAQLEKSRLLSDRFSAERPKGSFSTLEIQRTEQGDSAMYLCASSLREAGHEQYFGPGTRLTVT.

V usage is TRBV7-2 and J usage is TRBJ2-7; possibly TRBD2 for D (7 bases). V gave up 2 bases and J gave up 5 bases, with 13 bases separating them. The CDR3 spans 14 residues. CDR1 and CDR2 (germline): SGHTA, FQGNSA. The CDR3 DNA reads TGTGCCAGCAGCTTAATATCGGGGGGCCACGAGCAGTACTTC. Translation gives CASSLISGGHEQYF.

The chain recombines TRBV25-1 with TRBJ2-1; 9 bases agree with TRBD2. This CDR3 has 17 amino acids. Germline V gene lookup returns CDR1 MGHDK and CDR2 SYGVNS. Trimming cost V 6 bases and J 8 bases; bases outside gene matches: 17. The DNA of the CDR3 is TGTGCCAGCAGGGGCCCTCCTTTGGCTAGCGGGATGTATGAGCAGTTCTTC. Residues: CASRGPPLASGMYEQFF.

V is TRBV19 and J is TRBJ1-5; D is unresolved. The V and J ends lost 8 bases and 0 bases respectively, with 14 bases between them. The CDR3 is 15 amino acids. Germline CDR1 LNHDA, CDR2 SQIVND (reference sequence). The CDR3 DNA follows: TGTGCCAGTCGAAACCCACAGAGTAGCAATCAGCCCCAGCATTTT. Protein product: CASRNPQSSNQPQHF. Variable domain in full (rest from reference TRBV19 and TRBJ1-5): DGGITQSPKYLFRKEGQNVTLSCEQNLNHDAMYWYRQDPGQGLRLIYYSQIVNDFQKGDIAEGYSVSREKKESFPLTVTSAQKNPTAFYLCASRNPQSSNQPQHFGDGTRLSIL.

The chain employs TRBV12-5 and TRBJ1-3, with no clear D. The CDR3 has 13 amino acids. Trimming shortened V by 2 bases and J by 4 bases, and 6 bases separated the two germline ends. The germline V gene has CDR1 LGHNT and CDR2 FRNRAP. The CDR3: CASGLSSGNTIYF. In nucleotides, the CDR3 is TGTGCTAGTGGTTTGTCGTCCGGAAACACCATATATTTT. The full variable domain, rest sourced from reference TRBV12-5 and TRBJ1-3, is DARVTQTPRHKVTEMGQEVTMRCQPILGHNTVFWYRQTMMQGLELLAYFRNRAPLDDSGMPKDRFSAEMPDATLATLKIQPSEPRDSAVYFCASGLSSGNTIYFGEGSWLTVV.

The V call is TRBV9, the J call TRBJ1-5, with 8 bases matching TRBD1. The length of the CDR3 is 15 residues. Trimming cost V 4 bases and J 3 bases; bases outside gene matches: 6. Germline loops: CDR1 SGDLS, CDR2 YYNGEE. CDR3 protein: CASSPGQATNQPQHF. The CDR3 DNA follows: TGTGCCAGCAGCCCGGGACAGGCGACCAATCAGCCCCAGCATTTT.

The chain carries TRBV29-1 and TRBJ2-7; the D gene is possibly TRBD2 (5 bases). This CDR3 is 12 amino acids long. Germline CDR1 is SQVTM and CDR2 is ANQGSEA. V lost 4 bases to trimming and J lost 4 bases, with 11 bases between them. In nucleotides, the CDR3 is TGCAGCGTTGGGTTCGGGGATTACGAGCAGTACTTC. Its protein product is CSVGFGDYEQYF.

This clone has just a few counts. This chain uses TRBV5-1 with TRBJ1-6, with 9 bases fitting TRBD1. The germline CDR1 and CDR2 sequences are SGHRS and YFSETQ. V was pared by 3 bases and J by 7 bases, with 8 bases of the junction left unmatched. The CDR3 has 16 residues. The DNA for the CDR3 is TGCGCCAGCAGCTCTCCGGGACAGGGTCCCAATTCACCCCTCCACTTT. Its protein is CASSSPGQGPNSPLHF.

V gene TRBV5-1 combines with J gene TRBJ2-3; maybe TRBD1 (5 bases). The CDR3 sequence is 16 residues long. CDR1 is SGHRS and CDR2 is YFSETQ in the germline V gene. Trimming cost V 0 bases and J 2 bases, with 13 bases left between them. This CDR3 is CASSLGGGPNTDTQYF. CDR3 nucleotides: TGCGCCAGCAGCTTGGGGGGCGGACCAAACACAGATACGCAGTATTTT.

The chain links TRBV7-2 to TRBJ2-3; D is unresolved. In germline, CDR1 is SGHTA, CDR2 FQGNSA. The CDR3 sequence is 15 residues long. Trimming cost V 2 bases and J 3 bases, with 12 bases left between them. The CDR3 nucleotides read TGTGCCAGCAGCTTACCCCCGGAGAGGACAGATACGCAGTATTTT. Protein sequence: CASSLPPERTDTQYF.

This clone has only a few counts. This rearrangement joins TRBV7-9 to TRBJ1-1, with 7 nucleotides matching TRBD1. This CDR3 is 13 amino acids long. Germline assignment: CDR1 SEHNR and CDR2 FQNEAQ (reference sequence). V lost 8 bases and J lost 3; bases outside the gene matches: 6. This CDR3 is CASSPGQHTEAFF. DNA for the CDR3: TGTGCCAGCTCACCGGGACAGCACACTGAAGCTTTCTTT. Filled out from reference TRBV7-9 and TRBJ1-1, the complete variable domain reads DTGVSQNPRHKITKRGQNVTFRCDPISEHNRLYWYRQTLGQGPEFLTYFQNEAQLEKSRLLSDRFSAERPKGSFSTLEIQRTEQGDSAMYLCASSPGQHTEAFFGQGTRLTVV.

The CDR3 spells CASRSPGLAGRGYEQYF. In DNA form, the CDR3 reads TGTGCCAGTAGAAGTCCGGGACTAGCGGGAAGGGGTTACGAGCAGTACTTC. The chain combines TRBV19 with TRBJ2-7; 13 positions agree with TRBD2. Trimming removed 6 bases from V and 4 bases from J; junction bases left unmatched: 12. The germline V gene has CDR1 LNHDA and CDR2 SQIVND (reference sequence). This CDR3 is 17 amino acids long.

This clone showed up just a few times. V is TRBV27 and J is TRBJ1-1; D remains ambiguous. Per the germline V gene, CDR1 is MNHEY and CDR2 is SMNVEV (reference sequence). The CDR3 has 15 amino acids. V lost 2 bases and J 0 bases, leaving 10 bases between the germline ends. Written as DNA, the CDR3 is TGTGCCAGCAGTTTACGGTCCCCGATGAACACTGAAGCTTTCTTT. This translates into CASSLRSPMNTEAFF.